This record concerns one T cell receptor (beta chain) sequence. The antigen remains undetermined. These data come from a study of cytomegalovirus exposure and HLA in healthy donors. Notes on the study in general: In a later analysis, a genetic analysis reported fewer productive-TCR N-insertions in an Asian-associated ancestry cluster than the cohort average. In a later analysis, about 17,000 TCR beta sequences were associated with HLA alleles at 0.05 false discovery rate.

Per germline, CDR1 KGHSH and CDR2 LQKENI. The CDR3 extends over 16 amino acids. V lost 1 base to trimming and J lost 4 bases, with 16 bases between them. The PCR had 60 Vbeta and 13 Jbeta primers. Only in-frame clones appear in the TCRdb table, and some are missing; sequencing was by immunoSEQ multiplex PCR. The sample consists of 210,000 or so clones, approximately 82% of them appearing once. The sequencing input was PBMCs. The rearrangement uses TRBV18 and TRBJ1-2; a possible D gene is TRBD1 (6 bases). This TCR derives from a woman in her forties or fifties in good health and CMV-seropositive. CDR3 protein: CASSPRRTGMGYGYTF. The CDR3, as DNA: TGTGCCAGCTCACCACGACGAACAGGGATGGGCTATGGCTACACCTTC.